Below, 4 T cell receptor beta chains from the same sample are listed, as sequenced in a study of blood T cells in healthy people across ages. Primed by a sample-barcoded 5' primer and a J-beta primer mix, a second PCR proceeded for about 7 to 11 cycles. Each CDR3 protein gets one entry after TCRdb re-called the 5' RACE reads with MiXCR. The sample carries hundreds of thousands of distinct CDR3 sequences, around 30% recorded once. The sample consisted of blood. The receptors derive from a woman of 80 years or more in good health.

V and J are TRBV12-3 or TRBV12-4 and TRBJ1-1; TRBD1 agrees at 11 bases. After removal of 7 bases from V and 1 base from J, the junction contained 5 bases not matched to a gene. The CDR3 totals 15 residues. The CDR3 DNA reads TGTGCCAGCAATGGACAGGGGGCGCGGAACACTGAAGCTTTCTTT. Its protein is CASNGQGARNTEAFF.

The sample holds many counts of this clonotype. CDR3 amino acids: CASSLELSSGQPQHF. The CDR3 DNA reads TGTGCCAGCAGCTTGGAGCTGTCCTCTGGTCAGCCCCAGCATTTT. The chain employs TRBV7-2 and TRBJ1-5; D unresolved. The V end was cut by 3 bases, the J end by 6 bases, with 15 bases between. This CDR3 region has 15 residues. In germline, CDR1 is SGHTA, CDR2 FQGNSA.

This clonotype occurred many times. This sequence joins TRBV24-1 and TRBJ2-3; D is uncertain. V was clipped by 4 bases and J by 0 bases, with 7 bases between them. Germline CDR1 KGHDR, CDR2 SFDVKD. The CDR3 contains 14 residues. The CDR3 sequence: CATSEGVSTDTQYF. CDR3 nucleotides: TGTGCCACCAGTGAAGGAGTTAGCACAGATACGCAGTATTTT.

This clonotype was counted at least ten times. The chain links TRBV7-9 to TRBJ2-1; 7 bases are a match to TRBD1. The CDR3 spans 14 residues. V was clipped by 10 bases and J by 0 bases; unmatched bases: 6. Germline V CDR1 and CDR2: SEHNR, FQNEAQ (reference sequence). CDR3 DNA sequence: TGTGCCATTGAGGGGGCGAGCTCCTACAATGAGCAGTTCTTC. It specifies CAIEGASSYNEQFF. The variable domain in full, completed from reference TRBV7-9 and TRBJ2-1, reads DTGVSQNPRHKITKRGQNVTFRCDPISEHNRLYWYRQTLGQGPEFLTYFQNEAQLEKSRLLSDRFSAERPKGSFSTLEIQRTEQGDSAMYLCAIEGASSYNEQFFGPGTRLTVL.